The rows below give T cell receptor beta chains drawn from one sample of a study of shared clonotypes between healthy human individuals. The assay was immunoSEQ multiplex PCR, and TCRdb's table has in-frame clones only and misses some. The sample includes some 2 million clones, about 95% of them seen just once. The sample comprised naive CD8+ T cells sorted from blood. The receptors were gathered from a man aged 18-30 years in good health. The CDR3 runs from the conserved cysteine through the conserved F or W. The order of the fields is clone size, J gene, V gene, D gene, CDR3 DNA, CDR3 protein. The D gene is left open where the match is weak. Size tells how often a clone was seen (once, few, many) or the class of an expanded clone, and some rows leave it out.

size: NA
J: TRBJ2-2
V: TRBV7-6
D: NA
DNA: TGTGCCAGCAGCCCTGGACACACCGGGGAGCTGTTTTTT
CDR3: CASSPGHTGELFF

size: NA
J: TRBJ2-7
V: TRBV4-1
D: NA
DNA: TGCGCCAGCAGCCATTCCCCAGGGCCCAGGGACGAGCAGTACTTC
CDR3: CASSHSPGPRDEQYF

size: NA
J: TRBJ2-2
V: TRBV10-3
D: NA
DNA: TGTGCCATCGGGGAGAACACCGGGGAGCTGTTTTTT
CDR3: CAIGENTGELFF

size: NA
J: TRBJ2-7
V: TRBV4-3
D: NA
DNA: TGCGCCAGCAGCCAAGATTGGGGCTACGAGCAGTACTTC
CDR3: CASSQDWGYEQYF

size: NA
J: TRBJ2-7
V: TRBV7-9
D: NA
DNA: TGTGCCAGCAGCTTAACGGCCATAACCTACGAGCAGTACTTC
CDR3: CASSLTAITYEQYF

size: NA
J: TRBJ2-3
V: TRBV7-3
D: NA
DNA: TGTGCCAGCAGCCCCAGACTAGCAGATACGCAGTATTTT
CDR3: CASSPRLADTQYF

size: NA
J: TRBJ2-7
V: TRBV14
D: NA
DNA: TGTGCCAGCAGCCAAGGGTTAATCTACGAGCAGTACTTC
CDR3: CASSQGLIYEQYF

size: NA
J: TRBJ2-7
V: TRBV9
D: TRBD1
DNA: TGTGCCAGCAGCCCAGAGACAGGGCTCGCCTACGAGCAGTACTTC
CDR3: CASSPETGLAYEQYF

size: NA
J: TRBJ1-6
V: TRBV9
D: NA
DNA: TGTGCCAGCAGCGTAGGCGGGGGAGTAAACTCACCCCTCCACTTT
CDR3: CASSVGGGVNSPLHF

size: NA
J: TRBJ1-6
V: TRBV28
D: NA
DNA: TGTGCCAGCAGTTTATTAGGGAATAATTCACCCCTCCACTTT
CDR3: CASSLLGNNSPLHF

size: NA
J: TRBJ1-1
V: TRBV7-9
D: NA
DNA: TGTGCCAGCAGCTTAGGTACTGAAGCTTTCTTT
CDR3: CASSLGTEAFF

size: NA
J: TRBJ2-2
V: TRBV6-5
D: TRBD1
DNA: TGTGCCAGCAGGGGGGACAGGGGATATCCCGGGGAGCTGTTTTTT
CDR3: CASRGDRGYPGELFF

size: NA
J: TRBJ2-1
V: TRBV6-5
D: TRBD2
DNA: TGTGCCAGCAGTTACGGCGGGGGGGCCTACAATGAGCAGTTCTTC
CDR3: CASSYGGGAYNEQFF

size: NA
J: TRBJ1-1
V: TRBV19
D: NA
DNA: TGTGCCAGTAGTATAGATCTAGGTAGGGAAGAGGACACTGAAGCTTTCTTT
CDR3: CASSIDLGREEDTEAFF

size: once
J: TRBJ1-2
V: TRBV7-9
D: NA
DNA: TGTGCCAGCAGCTTAGGGCAGGTCTATGGCTACACCTTC
CDR3: CASSLGQVYGYTF

size: NA
J: TRBJ1-2
V: TRBV7-9
D: NA
DNA: TGTGCCAGCAGTTCCCCCGGGACTGATGCGTATGGCTACACCTTC
CDR3: CASSSPGTDAYGYTF

size: NA
J: TRBJ1-1
V: TRBV7-6
D: NA
DNA: TGTGCCAGCAGCTTAGGCCCAGAGGCTGAAGCTTTCTTT
CDR3: CASSLGPEAEAFF

size: NA
J: TRBJ2-7
V: TRBV5-8
D: TRBD1
DNA: TGTGCCAGCAGCTTGGAGACAGGGGCTCTCGAGCAGTACTTC
CDR3: CASSLETGALEQYF

size: NA
J: TRBJ1-1
V: TRBV28
D: TRBD1
DNA: TGTGCCAGCAGTTACCGGACAGGGCGTCACACTGAAGCTTTCTTT
CDR3: CASSYRTGRHTEAFF

size: NA
J: TRBJ1-5
V: TRBV15
D: NA
DNA: TGTGCCACCAGCAGAGACCTAGGGGGCAATCAGCCCCAGCATTTT
CDR3: CATSRDLGGNQPQHF

size: NA
J: TRBJ1-2
V: TRBV28
D: TRBD1
DNA: TGTGCCAGCAGTTGGGGACAGGGATCGGGATATGGCTACACCTTC
CDR3: CASSWGQGSGYGYTF

size: NA
J: TRBJ2-3
V: TRBV11-3
D: TRBD1
DNA: TGTGCCAGCAGCTCGAGAGGGGGCCGAGGTACAGATACGCAGTATTTT
CDR3: CASSSRGGRGTDTQYF

size: NA
J: TRBJ2-7
V: TRBV6-5
D: NA
DNA: TGTGCCAGCAGTTACTTCGGGGGTTCGGGCTACGAGCAGTACTTC
CDR3: CASSYFGGSGYEQYF